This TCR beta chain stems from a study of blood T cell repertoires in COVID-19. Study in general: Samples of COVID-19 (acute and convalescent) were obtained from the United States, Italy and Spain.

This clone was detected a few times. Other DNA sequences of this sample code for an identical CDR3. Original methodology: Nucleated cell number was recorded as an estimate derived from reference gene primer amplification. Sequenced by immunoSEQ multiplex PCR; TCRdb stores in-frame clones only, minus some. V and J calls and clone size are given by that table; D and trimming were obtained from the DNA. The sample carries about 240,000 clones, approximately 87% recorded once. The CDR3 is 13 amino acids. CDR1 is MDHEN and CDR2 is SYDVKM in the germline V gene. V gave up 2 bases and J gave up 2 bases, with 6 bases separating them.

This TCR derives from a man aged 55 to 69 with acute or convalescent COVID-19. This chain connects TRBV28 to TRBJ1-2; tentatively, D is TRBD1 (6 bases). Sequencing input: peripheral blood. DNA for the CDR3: TGTGCCAGCAGTTTAACAGGGAACTATGGCTACACCTTC. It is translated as CASSLTGNYGYTF.